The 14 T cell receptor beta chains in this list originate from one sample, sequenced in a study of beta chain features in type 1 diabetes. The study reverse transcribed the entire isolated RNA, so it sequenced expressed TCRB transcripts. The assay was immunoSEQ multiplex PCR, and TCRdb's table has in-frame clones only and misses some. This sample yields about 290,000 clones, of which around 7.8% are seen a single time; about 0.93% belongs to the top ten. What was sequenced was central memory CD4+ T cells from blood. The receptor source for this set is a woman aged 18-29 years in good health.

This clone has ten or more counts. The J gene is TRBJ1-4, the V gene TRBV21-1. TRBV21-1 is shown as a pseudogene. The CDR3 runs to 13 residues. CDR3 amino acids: CAGGKATNEKLFF. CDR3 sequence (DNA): TGTGCCGGGGGGAAGGCGACTAATGAAAAACTGTTTTTT.

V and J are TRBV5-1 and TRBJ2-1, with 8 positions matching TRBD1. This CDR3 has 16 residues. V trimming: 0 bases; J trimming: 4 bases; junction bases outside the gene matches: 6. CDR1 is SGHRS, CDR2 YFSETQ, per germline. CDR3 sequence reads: CASSLVSGTGYNEQFF. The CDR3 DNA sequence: TGCGCCAGCAGCTTGGTGTCCGGGACAGGTTACAATGAGCAGTTCTTC.

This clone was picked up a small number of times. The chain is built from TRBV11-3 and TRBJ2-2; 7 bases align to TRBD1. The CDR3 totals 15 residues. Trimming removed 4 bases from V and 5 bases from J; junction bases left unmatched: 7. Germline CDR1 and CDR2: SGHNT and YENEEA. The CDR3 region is CASSYRGFSTGELFF. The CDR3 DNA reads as TGTGCCAGCAGCTACAGGGGATTCAGTACCGGGGAGCTGTTTTTT.

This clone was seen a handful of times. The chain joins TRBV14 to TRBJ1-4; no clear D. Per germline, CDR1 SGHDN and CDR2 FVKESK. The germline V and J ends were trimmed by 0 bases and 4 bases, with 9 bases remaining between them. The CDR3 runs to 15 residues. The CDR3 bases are TGTGCCAGCAGCCAAGAGTACACCTTTAATGAAAAACTGTTTTTT. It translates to CASSQEYTFNEKLFF. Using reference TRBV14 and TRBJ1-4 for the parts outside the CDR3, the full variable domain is EAGVTQFPSHSVIEKGQTVTLRCDPISGHDNLYWYRRVMGKEIKFLLHFVKESKQDESGMPNNRFLAERTGGTYSTLKVQPAELEDSGVYFCASSQEYTFNEKLFFGSGTQLSVL.

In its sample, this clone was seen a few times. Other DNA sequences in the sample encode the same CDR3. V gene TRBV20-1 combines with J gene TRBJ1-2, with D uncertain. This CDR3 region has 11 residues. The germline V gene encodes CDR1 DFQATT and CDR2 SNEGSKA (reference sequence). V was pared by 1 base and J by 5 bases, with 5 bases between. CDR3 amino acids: CSARVGYGYTF. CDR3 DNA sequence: TGCAGTGCTAGAGTTGGGTATGGCTACACCTTC.

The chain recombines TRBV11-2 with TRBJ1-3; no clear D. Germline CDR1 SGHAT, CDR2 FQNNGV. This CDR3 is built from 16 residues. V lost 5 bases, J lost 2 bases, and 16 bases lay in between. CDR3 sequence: CASSQEIGLAGNTIYF. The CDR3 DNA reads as TGTGCCAGCAGCCAGGAGATAGGGCTTGCTGGAAACACCATATATTTT.

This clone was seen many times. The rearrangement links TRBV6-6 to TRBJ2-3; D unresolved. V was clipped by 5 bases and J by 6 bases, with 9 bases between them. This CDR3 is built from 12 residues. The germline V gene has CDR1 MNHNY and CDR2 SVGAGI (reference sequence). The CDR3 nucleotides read TGTGCCAGCAGTCCTTCACGGGATACGCAGTATTTT. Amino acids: CASSPSRDTQYF.

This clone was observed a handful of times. The CDR3 sequence is CASSLMAQETQYF. Written as DNA, the CDR3 is TGCGCCAGCAGCTTGATGGCCCAAGAGACCCAGTACTTC. The chain uses TRBV5-1 and TRBJ2-5; D gene uncertain. Germline CDR1 SGHRS, CDR2 YFSETQ. The CDR3 spans 13 residues. Trimming took 1 base from V and 1 from J, leaving 5 bases between them. The variable domain in full, completed from reference TRBV5-1 and TRBJ2-5, reads KAGVTQTPRYLIKTRGQQVTLSCSPISGHRSVSWYQQTPGQGLQFLFEYFSETQRNKGNFPGRFSGRQFSNSRSEMNVSTLELGDSALYLCASSLMAQETQYFGPGTRLLVL.

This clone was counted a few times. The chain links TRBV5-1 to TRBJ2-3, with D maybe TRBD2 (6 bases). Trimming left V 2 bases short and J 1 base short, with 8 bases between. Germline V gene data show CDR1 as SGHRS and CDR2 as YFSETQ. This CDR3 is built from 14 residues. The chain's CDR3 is CASSFQRGTDTQYF. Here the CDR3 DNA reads TGCGCCAGCAGCTTCCAGCGGGGCACAGATACGCAGTATTTT.

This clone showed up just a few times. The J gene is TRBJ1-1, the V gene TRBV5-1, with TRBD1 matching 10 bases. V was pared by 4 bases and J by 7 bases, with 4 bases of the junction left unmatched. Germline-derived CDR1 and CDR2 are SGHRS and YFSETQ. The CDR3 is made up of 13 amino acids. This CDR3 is CASSPRDRGEAFF. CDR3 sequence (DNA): TGCGCCAGCAGCCCCCGGGACAGGGGTGAAGCTTTCTTT.

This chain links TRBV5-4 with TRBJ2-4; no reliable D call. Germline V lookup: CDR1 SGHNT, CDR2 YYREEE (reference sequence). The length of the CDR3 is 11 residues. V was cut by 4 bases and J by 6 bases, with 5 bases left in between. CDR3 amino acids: CASSRANIQYF. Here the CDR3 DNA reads TGTGCCAGCAGCCGGGCAAACATTCAGTACTTC.

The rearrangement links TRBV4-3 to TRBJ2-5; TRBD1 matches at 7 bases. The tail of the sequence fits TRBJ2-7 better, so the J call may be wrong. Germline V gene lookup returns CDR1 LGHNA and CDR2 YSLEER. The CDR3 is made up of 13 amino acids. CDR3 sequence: CASSQGTGYEQYF. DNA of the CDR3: TGCGCCAGCAGCCAAGGGACAGGCTACGAGCAGTACTTC.

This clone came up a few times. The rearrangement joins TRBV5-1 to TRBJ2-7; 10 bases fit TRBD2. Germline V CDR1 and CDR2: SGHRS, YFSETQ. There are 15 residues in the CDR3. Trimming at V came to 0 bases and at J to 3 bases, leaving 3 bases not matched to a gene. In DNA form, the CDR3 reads TGCGCCAGCAGCTTGGATTTAGCGGGGGGCTACGAGCAGTACGTC. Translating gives CASSLDLAGGYEQYV.

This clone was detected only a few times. The CDR3 nucleotides are TGTGCCAGCAGTATGGGGAGGGGCGTCTATGGCTACACCTTC. Amino acid sequence: CASSMGRGVYGYTF. V and J are TRBV28 and TRBJ1-2, with a possible D match to TRBD1 (5 bases). Trimming removed 5 bases from V and 4 bases from J, with 14 bases in between. The CDR3 loop spans 14 amino acids. Germline V lookup: CDR1 MDHEN, CDR2 SYDVKM.